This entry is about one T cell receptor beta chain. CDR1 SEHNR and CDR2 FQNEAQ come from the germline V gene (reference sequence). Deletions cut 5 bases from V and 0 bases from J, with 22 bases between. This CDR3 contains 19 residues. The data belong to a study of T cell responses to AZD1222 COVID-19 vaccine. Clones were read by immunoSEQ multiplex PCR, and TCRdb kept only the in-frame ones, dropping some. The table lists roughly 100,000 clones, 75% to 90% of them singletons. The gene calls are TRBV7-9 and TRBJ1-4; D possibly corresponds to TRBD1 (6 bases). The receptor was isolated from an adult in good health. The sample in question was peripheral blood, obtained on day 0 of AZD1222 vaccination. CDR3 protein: CASSDRQVPLGTTNEKLFF. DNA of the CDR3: TGTGCCAGCAGCGACAGACAGGTCCCCCTTGGCACAACTAATGAAAAACTGTTTTTT.